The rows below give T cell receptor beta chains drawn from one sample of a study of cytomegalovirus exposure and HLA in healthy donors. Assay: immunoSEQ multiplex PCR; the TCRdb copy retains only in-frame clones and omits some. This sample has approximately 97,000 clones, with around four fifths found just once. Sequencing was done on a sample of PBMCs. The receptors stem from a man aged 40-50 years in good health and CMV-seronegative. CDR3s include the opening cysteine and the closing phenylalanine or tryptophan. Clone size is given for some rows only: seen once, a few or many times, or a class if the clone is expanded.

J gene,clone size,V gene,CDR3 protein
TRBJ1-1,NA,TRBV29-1,CSVDRGTSNTEAFF
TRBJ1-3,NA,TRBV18,CASSPTDGGTGNTIYF
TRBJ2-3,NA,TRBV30,CAWSAQTDTQYF
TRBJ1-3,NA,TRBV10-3,CAISDETGESSGNTIYF
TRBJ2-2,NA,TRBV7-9,CSSSPSGGELFF
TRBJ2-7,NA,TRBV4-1,CASSQGQGLSSYEQYF
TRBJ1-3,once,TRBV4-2,CASSQAEKGQGTGNTIYF
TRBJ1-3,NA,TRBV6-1,CASGDLFRNTIYF
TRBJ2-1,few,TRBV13,CASSSPGRGTSYNEQFF
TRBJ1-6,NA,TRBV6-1,CASRTGRMNNSPLHF
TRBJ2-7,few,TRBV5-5,CASSVGPGGSYEQYF
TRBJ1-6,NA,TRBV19,CASSIVPMMYSPLHF
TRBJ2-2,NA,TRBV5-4,CASSHIDRVATGELFF
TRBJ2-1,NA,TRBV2,CASVSGGDSYNEQFF
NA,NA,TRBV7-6,CASSPLDKPYEQYF
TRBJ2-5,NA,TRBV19,CASSITSGGLQETQYF
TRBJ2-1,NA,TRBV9,CASSQGGQQGNEQFF
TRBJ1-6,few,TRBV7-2,CASSIRTGGDNSPLHF
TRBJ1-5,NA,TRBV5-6,CASSLSIGDQPQHF
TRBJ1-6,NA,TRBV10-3,CAIRASSRSSYNSPLHF
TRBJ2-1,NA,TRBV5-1,CASSLASGNEQFF
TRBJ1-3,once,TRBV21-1,CASSKEPGFFGNTIYF
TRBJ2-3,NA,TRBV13,CASSPGTSGGSTDTQYF
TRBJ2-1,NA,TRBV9,CASSLSGGSYNEQFF
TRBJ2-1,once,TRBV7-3,CASSLRWGEPNEQFF
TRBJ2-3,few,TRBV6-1,CASSAGTSGADTQYF
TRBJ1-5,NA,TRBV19,CASSMGPPQGANQPQHF
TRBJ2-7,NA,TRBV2,CASSDARRTGSSYEQYF
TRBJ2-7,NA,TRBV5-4,CASSWRTGNAEQYF
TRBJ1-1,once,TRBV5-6,CASSFVRLNTEAFF
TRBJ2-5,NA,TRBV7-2,CASSLRQATSGGQETQYF
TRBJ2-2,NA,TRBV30,CAWSRLAGTANTGELFF
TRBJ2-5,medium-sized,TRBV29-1,CSVEEGTGGEETQYF
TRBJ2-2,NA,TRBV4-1,CASSYTGGGGELFF
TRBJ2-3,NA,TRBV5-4,CASGLAGSTDTQYF
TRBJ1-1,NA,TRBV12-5,CASALTGGETEAFF
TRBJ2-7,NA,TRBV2,CASSVQGGQWEYF
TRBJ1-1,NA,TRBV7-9,CASSFIGAEAFF
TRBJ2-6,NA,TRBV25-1,CASTTLAGRSPGANVLTF
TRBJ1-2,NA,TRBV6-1,CASTLGQGAGGYTF
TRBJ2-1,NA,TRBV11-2,CASSLGGGTSGYNEQFF
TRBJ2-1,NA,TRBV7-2,CASSFPSGEEQFF
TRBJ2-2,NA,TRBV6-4,CASMTGANTGELFF
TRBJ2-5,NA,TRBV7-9,CASSPLEGQHQETQYF
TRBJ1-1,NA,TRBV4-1,CASSQGKGGRTEAFF
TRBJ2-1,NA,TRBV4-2,CASSQDRGGLYNEQFF
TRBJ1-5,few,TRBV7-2,CASSPRAHSNQPQHF
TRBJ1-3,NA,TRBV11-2,CASSLVVGRSSGNTIYF
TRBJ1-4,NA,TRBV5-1,CASSVLQGGAEKLFF
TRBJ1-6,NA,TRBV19,CASRKDRDNSPLHF
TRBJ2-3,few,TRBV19,CATPWGGTVDTQYF
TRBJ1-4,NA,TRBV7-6,CASSAQGAGNLRWATNEKLFF
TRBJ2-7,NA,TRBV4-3,CASSQGVRGDEQYF
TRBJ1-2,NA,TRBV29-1,CSVEDVGQGAWGYTF